One sample yielded the 26 T cell receptor beta chains listed below, sequenced in a study of cytomegalovirus exposure and HLA in healthy donors. PCR amplification relied on 60 Vbeta primers (plus 13 Jbeta primers). Sequencing used immunoSEQ multiplex PCR; TCRdb keeps in-frame clones, though not all of them. The data contain 90,000 to 120,000 clones, roughly 82% of them singletons. The sample taken for sequencing was PBMCs. The receptors stem from a male donor in good health and CMV-seronegative.

This clone was observed once. This chain uses TRBV9 with TRBJ1-2, with 7 bases identical to TRBD1. V trimming: 3 bases; J trimming: 3 bases; junction bases outside the gene matches: 11. Germline V gene data show CDR1 as SGDLS and CDR2 as YYNGEE. The CDR3 extends over 16 amino acids. CDR3 loop: CASSERPAGGHYGYTF. Written as DNA, the CDR3 is TGTGCCAGCAGCGAACGACCTGCAGGGGGTCACTATGGCTACACCTTC.

This sequence joins TRBV6-1 and TRBJ1-5; D uncertain. This CDR3 is 11 amino acids long. The V gene lost 11 bases and the J gene lost 2 bases, with 7 bases spanning the gap. Per germline, CDR1 MNHNS and CDR2 SASEGT. For the CDR3, the DNA is TGTGCCGCAGAGGGCAATCAGCCCCAGCATTTT. This translates into CAAEGNQPQHF.

This chain joins TRBV25-1 and TRBJ1-3; D might be TRBD1 (5 bases). The V gene lost 8 bases and the J gene lost 0 bases, with 14 bases spanning the gap. This CDR3 is 15 amino acids long. Germline-derived CDR1 and CDR2 are MGHDK and SYGVNS. CDR3 loop: CASGGDRSSGNTIYF. Written as DNA, the CDR3 is TGTGCCAGCGGGGGGGACCGGAGCTCTGGAAACACCATATATTTT.

The rearrangement links TRBV7-9 to TRBJ1-1, with 11 positions matching TRBD1. With V trimmed by 5 bases and J by 4 bases, 9 bases remained unmatched. The germline V gene encodes CDR1 SEHNR and CDR2 FQNEAQ (reference sequence). CDR3 length: 16 residues. The CDR3 nucleotides are TGTGCCAGCAGCCGAGGACAGGGGGCCTCGGTCACTGAAGCTTTCTTT. The encoded protein is CASSRGQGASVTEAFF. The full variable domain, rest sourced from reference TRBV7-9 and TRBJ1-1, is DTGVSQNPRHKITKRGQNVTFRCDPISEHNRLYWYRQTLGQGPEFLTYFQNEAQLEKSRLLSDRFSAERPKGSFSTLEIQRTEQGDSAMYLCASSRGQGASVTEAFFGQGTRLTVV.

This clone has only one observation. The rearrangement uses TRBV5-1 and TRBJ2-3, with 8 bases identical to TRBD1. V was pared by 4 bases and J by 4 bases, with 5 bases of the junction left unmatched. The length of the CDR3 is 14 residues. Per the germline V gene, CDR1 is SGHRS and CDR2 is YFSETQ. This chain's CDR3 is CASSTGQGADTQYF. For the CDR3, the DNA is TGCGCCAGCAGCACCGGACAGGGCGCAGATACGCAGTATTTT.

The chain combines TRBV7-2 with TRBJ2-5, with 8 bases lining up with TRBD1. The CDR3 covers 16 residues. The V gene end was trimmed by 5 bases and the J gene end by 5 bases; junction bases not matched to a gene: 13. CDR1 is SGHTA and CDR2 is FQGNSA in the germline V gene. The CDR3 DNA sequence: TGTGCCAGCAGCCCTTGGACAGGGAAGGTGGAGGAGACCCAGTACTTC. This translates into CASSPWTGKVEETQYF.

This chain connects TRBV18 to TRBJ1-1; weak D call: TRBD1 (6 bases). CDR3 length: 13 residues. V lost 3 bases and J 7 bases, leaving 12 bases between the germline ends. In germline, CDR1 is KGHSH, CDR2 LQKENI. The CDR3 sequence: CASSPTGTIEAFF. For the CDR3, the DNA is TGTGCCAGCTCACCTACAGGGACGATTGAAGCTTTCTTT.

CDR3 in amino acids: CASNFHRVPDTQYF. For the CDR3, the DNA is TGTGCCAGCAATTTCCACAGGGTCCCAGATACGCAGTATTTT. The chain links TRBV28 to TRBJ2-3; the D gene is possibly TRBD1 (6 bases). Trimming stripped 7 bases from V and 4 bases from J, with 15 bases between. The CDR3 length is 14 residues. Germline CDR1 MDHEN, CDR2 SYDVKM. The full variable domain, rest sourced from reference TRBV28 and TRBJ2-3, is DVKVTQSSRYLVKRTGEKVFLECVQDMDHENMFWYRQDPGLGLRLIYFSYDVKMKEKGDIPEGYSVSREKKERFSLILESASTNQTSMYLCASNFHRVPDTQYFGPGTRLTVL.

The rearrangement links TRBV13 to TRBJ2-3, with 10 bases fitting TRBD2. Unmatched junction bases numbered 13, after V lost 7 bases and J lost 6 bases. Germline V CDR1 and CDR2: PRHDT, FYEKMQ (reference sequence). The CDR3 has 16 residues. The CDR3 loop is CASNLMASGRRDTQYF. CDR3 DNA sequence: TGTGCCAGCAACCTTATGGCTAGCGGGAGACGGGATACGCAGTATTTT.

The chain couples TRBV6-6 to TRBJ2-3; D is perhaps TRBD1 (6 bases). Trimming cost V 4 bases and J 0 bases, with 8 bases left between them. The CDR3 contains 14 residues. Germline V lookup: CDR1 MNHNY, CDR2 SVGAGI (reference sequence). The CDR3 is CASSSGQSTDTQYF. The CDR3 nucleotides read TGTGCCAGCAGTTCCGGACAGAGCACAGATACGCAGTATTTT.

This clone occurred once. V usage is TRBV6-5 and J usage is TRBJ2-7, with 7 bases identical to TRBD1. V was pared by 3 bases and J by 2 bases, with 4 bases of the junction left unmatched. CDR1 MNHEY and CDR2 SVGAGI come from the germline V gene. This CDR3 is 14 amino acids long. CDR3 amino acids: CASSYTQGAYEQYF. The DNA of the CDR3 is TGTGCCAGCAGTTATACCCAGGGGGCCTACGAGCAGTACTTC.

In its sample, this clone was seen a few times. The chain couples TRBV5-1 to TRBJ2-3, with D perhaps TRBD2 (6 bases). Between the trimmed V and J ends, which lost 7 bases and 3 bases, there was a span of 21 bases. The germline V gene encodes CDR1 SGHRS and CDR2 YFSETQ. This CDR3 comprises 16 residues. This CDR3 reads CASALEGTQPTDTQYF. The CDR3, as DNA: TGCGCCAGCGCCTTAGAGGGGACTCAACCGACAGATACGCAGTATTTT.

The gene calls are TRBV19 and TRBJ2-3; TRBD2 might be the D (7 bases). Germline CDR1 reads LNHDA; CDR2 reads SQIVND (reference sequence). This CDR3 spans 14 amino acids. The ends were cut back, 7 bases at V and 6 bases at J, with 17 bases in the middle. For the CDR3, the DNA is TGTGCCAGTAACAGGGCGGCGGGAGCCGATACGCAGTATTTT. Protein sequence: CASNRAAGADTQYF.

The V gene is TRBV11-3, the J gene TRBJ2-5; D might be TRBD1 (5 bases). Germline CDR1 SGHNT, CDR2 YENEEA. The CDR3 covers 16 residues. V lost 2 bases, J lost 5 bases, and 18 bases lay in between. CDR3 sequence reads: CASSLSWTGQGETQYF. CDR3 sequence (DNA): TGTGCCAGCAGCTTAAGCTGGACCGGACAAGGGGAGACCCAGTACTTC.

This clone came up a few times. This rearrangement joins TRBV6-6 to TRBJ1-4; D gene ambiguous. CDR1 is MNHNY, CDR2 SVGAGI, per germline (reference sequence). Trimming cost V 2 bases and J 3 bases, with 10 bases left between them. The CDR3 covers 15 residues. CDR3 sequence reads: CASSYPTGSNEKLFF. CDR3 nucleotides: TGTGCCAGCAGTTACCCGACGGGATCTAATGAAAAACTGTTTTTT.

The chain links TRBV2 to TRBJ1-4; D not certain. Germline CDR1 is SNHLY and CDR2 is FYNNEI. Trimming cost V 5 bases and J 0 bases, with 10 bases left between them. CDR3 length equals 15 residues. The CDR3 protein is CASSWTPATNEKLFF. The CDR3, as DNA: TGTGCCAGCAGTTGGACTCCAGCAACTAATGAAAAACTGTTTTTT.

The chain uses TRBV2 and TRBJ1-3, with D unclear. Germline CDR1 SNHLY, CDR2 FYNNEI. Between the trimmed V and J ends, which lost 6 bases and 0 bases, there was a span of 12 bases. This CDR3 is built from 15 residues. The CDR3 spells CASRALPGSGNTIYF. The CDR3 DNA follows: TGTGCCAGCAGGGCCCTACCGGGCTCTGGAAACACCATATATTTT.

CDR3 in DNA: TGTGCCAGCAGCCTTGGACAGTCAACAGGGAATCAGCCCCAGCATTTT. Translating it yields CASSLGQSTGNQPQHF. The rearrangement uses TRBV5-5 and TRBJ1-5; perhaps TRBD1 as D (6 bases). V was shortened by 4 bases and J by 4 bases, with 18 bases between the two germline ends. Germline V gene data show CDR1 as SGHKS and CDR2 as YYEKEE (reference sequence). This CDR3 spans 16 amino acids.

This clone was recorded a few times. The chain carries TRBV27 and TRBJ2-1; the D is unclear. The V and J ends lost 3 bases and 1 base respectively, with 4 bases between them. In germline, CDR1 is MNHEY, CDR2 SMNVEV (reference sequence). This CDR3 is 13 amino acids long. The CDR3 bases are TGTGCCAGCAGTTTGGAGTCCTACAATGAGCAGTTCTTC. This translates into CASSLESYNEQFF.

The CDR3 DNA reads TGTGCCAGCAGTGACCCGGGCAGGGTCCTCGAGCAGTACTTC. Protein: CASSDPGRVLEQYF. This sequence joins TRBV2 and TRBJ2-7; D perhaps matches TRBD1 (5 bases). V lost 3 bases and J 6 bases, leaving 15 bases between the germline ends. In germline, CDR1 is SNHLY, CDR2 FYNNEI. CDR3 length: 14 amino acids.

The CDR3 region is CASSLARGNEQFF. The CDR3 DNA reads as TGTGCCAGCAGCTTAGCGCGGGGCAATGAGCAGTTCTTC. The chain joins TRBV7-2 to TRBJ2-1; D possibly corresponds to TRBD2 (6 bases). Trimming stripped 0 bases from V and 6 bases from J, with 6 bases between. This CDR3 region has 13 residues. The germline V gene encodes CDR1 SGHTA and CDR2 FQGNSA.

This chain links TRBV5-4 with TRBJ2-7; 9 bases agree with TRBD1. V lost 4 bases, J lost 6 bases, and 11 bases stayed unmatched. This CDR3 contains 15 residues. Germline CDR1 and CDR2: SGHNT and YYREEE (reference sequence). As DNA, the CDR3 is TGTGCCAGCAGCGCCCCGGGACAGGGATTCGCCGAGCAGTACTTC. Its protein is CASSAPGQGFAEQYF.

This sequence joins TRBV6-1 and TRBJ2-1, with unresolved D. V lost 2 bases to trimming and J lost 0 bases, with 8 bases between them. CDR1 is MNHNS, CDR2 SASEGT, per germline. The CDR3 consists of 15 residues. CDR3 sequence reads: CASSEKWSSYNEQFF. The CDR3, as DNA: TGTGCCAGCAGTGAAAAGTGGAGCTCCTACAATGAGCAGTTCTTC.

In its sample, this clone was seen once. This chain uses TRBV14 with TRBJ2-1; TRBD2 matches 11 bases. V was clipped by 3 bases and J by 6 bases; unmatched bases: 4. The CDR3 is 15 residues long. CDR1 is SGHDN, CDR2 FVKESK, per germline. CDR3 DNA: TGTGCCAGCAGCCAGCGACTAGCGGGAATCAATGAGCAGTTCTTC. Its translation: CASSQRLAGINEQFF. The variable domain in full, completed from reference TRBV14 and TRBJ2-1, reads EAGVTQFPSHSVIEKGQTVTLRCDPISGHDNLYWYRRVMGKEIKFLLHFVKESKQDESGMPNNRFLAERTGGTYSTLKVQPAELEDSGVYFCASSQRLAGINEQFFGPGTRLTVL.

The chain is built from TRBV7-8 and TRBJ2-2, with no clear D. The CDR3 totals 15 residues. V lost 2 bases to trimming and J lost 0 bases, with 7 bases between them. Germline assignment: CDR1 SGHVS and CDR2 FQNEAQ. The CDR3 spells CASSLLAPNTGELFF. The CDR3, as DNA: TGTGCCAGCAGCTTATTGGCCCCGAACACCGGGGAGCTGTTTTTT.

The V and J genes are TRBV6-1 and TRBJ2-6; D gene uncertain. The CDR3 consists of 15 residues. Per germline, CDR1 MNHNS and CDR2 SASEGT. The germline V and J ends were trimmed by 5 bases and 0 bases, with 8 bases remaining between them. The CDR3 protein is CASSSGSSGANVLTF. The CDR3 bases are TGTGCCAGCAGTTCGGGTAGCTCTGGGGCCAACGTCCTGACTTTC.